What follows are 14 T cell receptor beta chains derived from one specimen sequenced in a study of CD8+CD57+ T cells in acquired aplastic anemia. Genomic DNA served as template for TCR beta VDJ and CDR3 profiling. TCRdb re-called the reads through MiXCR, storing one row per CDR3 protein. Of about 190,000 distinct CDR3 sequences listed, around three fifths are singletons. The sequencing sample was made of sorted CD4+, CD8+, or CD8+CD57+ T cells (not recorded which) from PBMCs. The receptors derive from a human donor with severe aplastic anemia or a healthy control (not recorded which).

This clonotype was seen only a few times. V usage is TRBV7-6 and J usage is TRBJ2-7, with D unresolved. The ends were cut back, 6 bases at V and 2 bases at J, with 8 bases in the middle. This CDR3 region has 12 residues. Germline V gene data show CDR1 as SGHVS and CDR2 as FNYEAQ. The CDR3 loop reads CASSTYTYEQYF. CDR3 DNA: TGTGCCAGCAGTACTTACACCTACGAGCAGTACTTC.

This clonotype was seen a few times. The rearrangement uses TRBV10-1 and TRBJ2-7; TRBD2 matches 11 bases. Germline V CDR1 and CDR2: WNHNN, SYGVQD (reference sequence). With V trimmed by 4 bases and J by 2 bases, 1 base remained unmatched. The length of the CDR3 is 14 residues. CDR3 DNA: TGCGCCAGCAGTGCTAGCGGGGGGACCTACGAGCAGTACTTC. Translation: CASSASGGTYEQYF.

The CDR3 is CASSLDGGTNEKLFF. CDR3 coding DNA: TGCGCCAGCAGCTTGGATGGCGGTACTAATGAAAAACTGTTTTTT. This chain connects TRBV5-1 to TRBJ1-4; D not certain. From germline, CDR1 is SGHRS and CDR2 YFSETQ. The V end lost 0 bases, the J end lost 2 bases, and 8 bases lay between the germline ends. The length of the CDR3 is 15 residues.

The chain combines TRBV10-3 with TRBJ2-5; 8 bases map to TRBD2. CDR3 length equals 15 residues. V dropped 4 bases and J dropped 5; count of bases not matched to a gene: 9. The germline CDR1 and CDR2 sequences are ENHRY and SYGVKD. The DNA of the CDR3 is TGTGCCATCAGTGGTGGTAGCGGGACATGGGAGACCCAGTACTTC. It encodes CAISGGSGTWETQYF.

This chain connects TRBV7-9 to TRBJ1-1, with 7 bases lining up with TRBD1. This CDR3 spans 15 amino acids. CDR1 and CDR2 from the germline V gene are SEHNR and FQNEAQ (reference sequence). V dropped 0 bases and J dropped 1; count of bases not matched to a gene: 2. The CDR3 sequence is CASSLAGTANTEAFF. CDR3 in DNA: TGTGCCAGCAGCTTAGCCGGGACAGCGAACACTGAAGCTTTCTTT.

The J gene is TRBJ2-7, the V gene TRBV6-6; D is possibly TRBD1 (6 bases). Germline CDR1 and CDR2: MNHNY and SVGAGI (reference sequence). This CDR3 spans 14 amino acids. V was pared by 6 bases and J by 6 bases, with 18 bases between. The CDR3 sequence: CASSLDGQGREQYF. The CDR3 nucleotides read TGTGCCAGCAGCTTAGACGGGCAGGGGCGCGAGCAGTACTTC.

This clonotype was observed many times. Here the CDR3 reads CASSPFHTF. Written as DNA, the CDR3 is TGTGCCAGCAGCCCCTTCCACACCTTC. The chain recombines TRBV11-2 with TRBJ1-2; D is uncertain. The germline CDR1 and CDR2 sequences are SGHAT and FQNNGV. CDR3 length: 9 residues. V gave up 5 bases and J gave up 12 bases, with 7 bases separating them.

DNA for the CDR3: TGTGCCAGCAGCTACCCAATAGCGGAACCTAGCACAGATACGCAGTATTTT. Its protein product is CASSYPIAEPSTDTQYF. The chain has TRBV5-6 and TRBJ2-3; possible D gene TRBD2, 6 bases. The CDR3 contains 17 residues. Trimming left V 3 bases short and J 0 bases short, with 17 bases between. Germline V lookup: CDR1 SGHDT, CDR2 YYEEEE.

V and J are TRBV24-1 and TRBJ2-5; D unresolved. The germline V and J ends were trimmed by 3 bases and 9 bases, with 16 bases remaining between them. Germline CDR1 is KGHDR and CDR2 is SFDVKD. The CDR3 is 14 amino acids. The CDR3 nucleotides are TGTGCCACCAGTGATACCGGACCCGGCAAGGCCCAGTACTTC. Translation gives CATSDTGPGKAQYF.

V usage is TRBV7-2 and J usage is TRBJ2-7, with unresolved D. Trimming took 3 bases from V and 6 from J, leaving 9 bases between them. This CDR3 is built from 12 residues. Germline V gives CDR1 SGHTA, CDR2 FQGNSA. The DNA for the CDR3 is TGTGCCAGCAGCTTGATGGCCGGCGAGCAGTACTTC. Residues: CASSLMAGEQYF.

Remarks on this clonotype: A read error may account for a junction end that differs from germline. The chain is built from TRBV6-2 or TRBV6-3 and TRBJ2-5; D remains unclear. The germline gives CDR1 MNHEY, CDR2 SVGEGT. CDR3 length: 11 amino acids. CDR3 in amino acids: CASSSQGTQYF. CDR3 nucleotides: TGTGCCAGCAGTTCGCAAGGGACCCAGTACTTC.

This chain connects TRBV15 to TRBJ1-4; 10 bases line up with TRBD1. After removal of 4 bases from V and 8 bases from J, the junction contained 10 bases not matched to a gene. Per germline, CDR1 LNHNV and CDR2 YYDKDF (reference sequence). CDR3 length equals 16 residues. The CDR3 coding sequence is TGTGCCACCAGCACTCGTCCCGGGACAGGGGTGGAAAAACTGTTTTTT. Translation gives CATSTRPGTGVEKLFF.

The J gene is TRBJ1-5, the V gene TRBV2, with D unclear. The V gene's germline CDR1 is SNHLY and CDR2 FYNNEI. Trimming stripped 2 bases from V and 0 bases from J, with 8 bases between. CDR3 length: 15 amino acids. Here the CDR3 DNA reads TGTGCCAGCAGTGAAACCCACGCTAGCAATCAGCCCCAGCATTTT. It specifies CASSETHASNQPQHF. Using reference TRBV2 and TRBJ1-5 for the parts outside the CDR3, the full variable domain is EPEVTQTPSHQVTQMGQEVILRCVPISNHLYFYWYRQILGQKVEFLVSFYNNEISEKSEIFDDQFSVERPDGSNFTLKIRSTKLEDSAMYFCASSETHASNQPQHFGDGTRLSIL.

The rearrangement links TRBV7-2 to TRBJ2-3, with 9 bases fitting TRBD2. The CDR3 contains 14 residues. V was pared by 5 bases and J by 5 bases, with 5 bases of the junction left unmatched. Germline assignment: CDR1 SGHTA and CDR2 FQGNSA. This CDR3 is CASSPGLAKDTQYF. As DNA, the CDR3 is TGTGCCAGCAGCCCTGGACTAGCGAAAGATACGCAGTATTTT.